The 13 T cell receptor beta chains below come from one sample, sequenced in a study of technical replicates of blood from a few donors listed by TCRdb under 2017. Receptor libraries were prepared by the immunoSEQ multiplex PCR assay. TCRdb holds this immuneACCESS table with in-frame rearrangements only. Some clones are missing; in checked studies, unresolved V genes explain under half, and the rest has no known cause. This sample holds more than 90,000 clones; 95% were observed only once. The ten biggest clones cover 0.2% to 0.25% of the sample. The specimen was T cells isolated from PBMCs. These receptors came from a human donor in good health.

This rearrangement joins TRBV7-9 to TRBJ2-7, with 13 nucleotides matching TRBD2. J lost 4 bases, V lost 4 bases, and 13 bases had no gene match. Per the germline V gene, CDR1 is SEHNR and CDR2 is FQNEAQ (reference sequence). CDR3 length: 18 amino acids. The CDR3 region is CASSSPFLLAGGRYEQYF. DNA of the CDR3: TGTGCCAGCAGCTCCCCCTTCCTACTAGCGGGGGGGCGTTACGAGCAGTACTTC.

The chain carries TRBV6-1 and TRBJ2-1; 11 bases line up with TRBD1. Germline V gene data show CDR1 as MNHNS and CDR2 as SASEGT. With V trimmed by 6 bases and J by 7 bases, 5 bases remained unmatched. This CDR3 has 14 residues. The CDR3 DNA is TGTGCCAGCAGCGGACAGGGGGCAAGAAATGAGCAGTTCTTC. This gives the protein CASSGQGARNEQFF.

The rearrangement links TRBV4-1 to TRBJ1-2, with D perhaps matching TRBD1 (5 bases). This CDR3 comprises 16 residues. V lost 0 bases to trimming and J lost 4 bases, with 15 bases between them. Per germline, CDR1 MGHRA and CDR2 YSYEKL. For the CDR3, the DNA is TGCGCCAGCAGCCAAGATAGGGCAGCCGGGGGCTATGGCTACACCTTC. Translating gives CASSQDRAAGGYGYTF.

Only one count was recorded for this clone. This sequence joins TRBV27 and TRBJ2-1, with 8 positions matching TRBD1. This CDR3 contains 14 residues. The V gene end was trimmed by 2 bases and the J gene end by 10 bases; junction bases not matched to a gene: 7. Germline CDR1 MNHEY, CDR2 SMNVEV (reference sequence). The CDR3 loop reads CASSLLAGGEEQFF. Written as DNA, the CDR3 is TGTGCCAGCAGTTTACTGGCAGGGGGCGAAGAGCAGTTCTTC.

V gene TRBV29-1 combines with J gene TRBJ2-2; 8 bases line up with TRBD1. Trimming at V came to 4 bases and at J to 6 bases, leaving 4 bases not matched to a gene. The CDR3 loop spans 13 amino acids. CDR1 and CDR2 (germline): SQVTM, ANQGSEA. CDR3: CSVGQGASGELFF. CDR3 sequence (DNA): TGCAGCGTTGGGCAGGGGGCGTCCGGGGAGCTGTTTTTT.

The chain recombines TRBV4-1 with TRBJ2-3, with 10 bases that match TRBD1. The length of the CDR3 is 15 residues. The germline gives CDR1 MGHRA, CDR2 YSYEKL. The V gene end was trimmed by 5 bases and the J gene end by 5 bases; junction bases not matched to a gene: 7. This CDR3 reads CASSSRQGAVDTQYF. DNA for the CDR3: TGCGCCAGCAGCTCCCGACAGGGGGCTGTAGATACGCAGTATTTT.

This chain uses TRBV28 with TRBJ2-7; 7 bases are a match to TRBD1. The germline gives CDR1 MDHEN, CDR2 SYDVKM. Losses at the gene ends were 2 bases for V and 4 bases for J; bases not matched to a gene: 8. The CDR3 sequence is 15 residues long. The CDR3, as DNA: TGTGCCAGCAGTTTACCGACCGGGACAGCTTACGAGCAGTACTTC. This sequence encodes CASSLPTGTAYEQYF.

The V and J genes are TRBV27 and TRBJ1-1, with 7 positions matching TRBD1. Germline V CDR1 and CDR2: MNHEY, SMNVEV (reference sequence). This CDR3 is built from 13 residues. V lost 4 bases to trimming and J lost 1 base; unmatched junction nucleotides: 0. For the CDR3, the DNA is TGTGCCAGCAGTTACAGGGGGAACACTGAAGCTTTCTTT. It translates to CASSYRGNTEAFF.

The rearrangement uses TRBV2 and TRBJ1-2, with 12 positions matching TRBD1. V gave up 6 bases and J gave up 5 bases; unmatched junction bases: 4. Germline V gene lookup returns CDR1 SNHLY and CDR2 FYNNEI. This CDR3 spans 14 amino acids. CDR3 sequence (DNA): TGTGCCAGCAGGGGGACAGGGGGCGTTTATGGCTACACCTTC. It yields the protein CASRGTGGVYGYTF. Supplemented by reference TRBV2 and TRBJ1-2, the full variable domain reads EPEVTQTPSHQVTQMGQEVILRCVPISNHLYFYWYRQILGQKVEFLVSFYNNEISEKSEIFDDQFSVERPDGSNFTLKIRSTKLEDSAMYFCASRGTGGVYGYTFGSGTRLTVV.

The V gene is TRBV5-6, the J gene TRBJ2-7, with TRBD2 identical over 11 bases. Germline V gene data show CDR1 as SGHDT and CDR2 as YYEEEE. J was trimmed by 4 bases and V by 4 bases; bases with no gene match: 4. The CDR3 is 14 residues long. The CDR3 sequence is CASSRGLAEYEQYF. DNA for the CDR3: TGTGCCAGCAGCAGGGGACTAGCGGAATACGAGCAGTACTTC.

This sequence joins TRBV28 and TRBJ1-2; the match to TRBD1 covers 7 bases. V lost 3 bases, J lost 14 bases, and 9 bases stayed unmatched. Germline CDR1 is MDHEN and CDR2 is SYDVKM. CDR3 length: 12 amino acids. This CDR3 reads CASSLGQGVRTF. CDR3 nucleotide sequence: TGTGCCAGCAGTTTGGGTCAGGGGGTACGTACCTTC.

The chain couples TRBV29-1 to TRBJ1-4, with no clear D. Germline loops: CDR1 SQVTM, CDR2 ANQGSEA. The germline V and J ends were trimmed by 4 bases and 5 bases, with 11 bases remaining between them. CDR3 size: 13 residues. The CDR3 DNA sequence: TGCAGCGTTGTTTGGGAGAACAATGAAAAACTGTTTTTT. This translates into CSVVWENNEKLFF.

The V call is TRBV9, the J call TRBJ2-7; D might be TRBD2 (6 bases). The CDR3 has 13 residues. Germline-derived CDR1 and CDR2 are SGDLS and YYNGEE. The V end lost 3 bases, the J end lost 6 bases, and 13 bases lay between the germline ends. CDR3 in amino acids: CASSDAGRREQYF. The CDR3 region has the DNA TGTGCCAGCAGCGACGCAGGGAGGCGCGAGCAGTACTTC.